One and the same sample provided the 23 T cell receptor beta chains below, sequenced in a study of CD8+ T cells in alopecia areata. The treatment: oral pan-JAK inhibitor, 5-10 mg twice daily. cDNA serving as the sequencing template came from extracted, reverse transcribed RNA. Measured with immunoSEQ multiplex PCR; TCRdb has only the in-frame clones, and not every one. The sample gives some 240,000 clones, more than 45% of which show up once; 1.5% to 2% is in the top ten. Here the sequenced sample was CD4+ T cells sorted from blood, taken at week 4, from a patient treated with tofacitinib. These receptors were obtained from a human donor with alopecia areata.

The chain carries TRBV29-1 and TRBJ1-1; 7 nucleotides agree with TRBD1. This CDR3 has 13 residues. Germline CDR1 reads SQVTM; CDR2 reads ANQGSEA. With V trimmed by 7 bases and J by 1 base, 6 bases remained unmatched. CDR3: CSANRGGNTEAFF. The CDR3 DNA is TGCAGCGCAAACAGGGGTGGGAACACTGAAGCTTTCTTT. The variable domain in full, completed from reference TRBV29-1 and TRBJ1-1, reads SAVISQKPSRDICQRGTSLTIQCQVDSQVTMMFWYRQQPGQSLTLIATANQGSEATYESGFVIDKFPISRPNLTFSTLTVSNMSPEDSSIYLCSANRGGNTEAFFGQGTRLTVV.

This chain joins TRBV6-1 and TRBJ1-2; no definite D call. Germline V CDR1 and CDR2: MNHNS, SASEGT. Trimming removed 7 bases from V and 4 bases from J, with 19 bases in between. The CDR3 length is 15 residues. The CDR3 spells CASKGRPNGSYGYTF. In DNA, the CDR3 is TGTGCCAGCAAAGGACGCCCCAATGGATCCTATGGCTACACCTTC.

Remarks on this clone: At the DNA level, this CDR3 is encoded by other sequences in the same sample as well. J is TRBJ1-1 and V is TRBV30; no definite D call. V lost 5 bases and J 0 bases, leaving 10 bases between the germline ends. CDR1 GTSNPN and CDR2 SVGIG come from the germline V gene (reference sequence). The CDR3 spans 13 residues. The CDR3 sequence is CAWRVLLNTEAFF. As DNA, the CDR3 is TGTGCCTGGCGGGTCTTGCTGAACACTGAAGCTTTCTTT. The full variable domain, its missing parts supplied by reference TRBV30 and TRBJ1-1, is SQTIHQWPATLVQPVGSPLSLECTVEGTSNPNLYWYRQAAGRGLQLLFYSVGIGQISSEVPQNLSASRPQDRQFILSSKKLLLSDSGFYLCAWRVLLNTEAFFGQGTRLTVV.

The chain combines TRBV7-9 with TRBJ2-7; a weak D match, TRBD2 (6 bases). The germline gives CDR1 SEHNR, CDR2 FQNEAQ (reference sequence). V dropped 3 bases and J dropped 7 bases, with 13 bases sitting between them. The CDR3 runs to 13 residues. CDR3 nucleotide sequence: TGTGCCAGCAGCTTTGGGCGGGGAAGGGAGCAGTACTTC. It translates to CASSFGRGREQYF.

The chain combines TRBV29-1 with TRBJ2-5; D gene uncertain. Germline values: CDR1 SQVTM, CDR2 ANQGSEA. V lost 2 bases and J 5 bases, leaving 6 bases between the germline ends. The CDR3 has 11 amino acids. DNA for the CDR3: TGCAGCGTTGAACCTCCGGAGACCCAGTACTTC. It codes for CSVEPPETQYF.

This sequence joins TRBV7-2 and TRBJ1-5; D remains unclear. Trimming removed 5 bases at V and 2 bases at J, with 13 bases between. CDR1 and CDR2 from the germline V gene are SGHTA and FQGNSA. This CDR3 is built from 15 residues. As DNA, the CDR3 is TGTGCCAGCAGCAGTAATGTTCGGGGCAATCAGCCCCAGCATTTT. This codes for CASSSNVRGNQPQHF.

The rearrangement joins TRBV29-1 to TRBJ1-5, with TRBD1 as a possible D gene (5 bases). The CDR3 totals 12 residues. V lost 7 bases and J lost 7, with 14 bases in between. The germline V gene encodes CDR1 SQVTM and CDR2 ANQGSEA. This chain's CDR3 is CSARDPGQPQHF. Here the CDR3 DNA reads TGCAGCGCCCGGGACCCAGGCCAGCCCCAGCATTTT.

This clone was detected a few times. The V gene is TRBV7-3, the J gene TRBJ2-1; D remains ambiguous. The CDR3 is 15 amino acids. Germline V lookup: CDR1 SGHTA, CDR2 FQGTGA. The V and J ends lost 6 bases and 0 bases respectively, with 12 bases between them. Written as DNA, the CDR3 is TGTGCCAGCAGTGTTGCCCCGAGCTCCTACAATGAGCAGTTCTTC. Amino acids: CASSVAPSSYNEQFF.

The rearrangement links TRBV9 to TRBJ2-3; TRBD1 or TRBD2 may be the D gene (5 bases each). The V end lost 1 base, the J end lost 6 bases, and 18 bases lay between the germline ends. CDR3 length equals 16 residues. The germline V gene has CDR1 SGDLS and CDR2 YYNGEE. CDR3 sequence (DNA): TGTGCCAGCAGCGTAATGGGACGTAATTCTCTGGATACGCAGTATTTT. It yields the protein CASSVMGRNSLDTQYF.

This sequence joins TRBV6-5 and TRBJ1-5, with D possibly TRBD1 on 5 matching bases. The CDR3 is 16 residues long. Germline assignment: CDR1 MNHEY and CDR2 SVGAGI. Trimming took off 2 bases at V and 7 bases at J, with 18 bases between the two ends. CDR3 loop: CASSYDLWQGFQPQHF. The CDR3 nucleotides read TGTGCCAGCAGTTACGATCTGTGGCAGGGCTTCCAGCCCCAGCATTTT.

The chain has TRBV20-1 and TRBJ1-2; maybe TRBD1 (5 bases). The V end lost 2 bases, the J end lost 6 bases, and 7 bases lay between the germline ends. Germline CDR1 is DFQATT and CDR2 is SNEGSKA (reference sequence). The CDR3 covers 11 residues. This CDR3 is CSARIGDGYTF. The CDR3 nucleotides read TGCAGTGCTAGAATAGGGGATGGCTACACCTTC.

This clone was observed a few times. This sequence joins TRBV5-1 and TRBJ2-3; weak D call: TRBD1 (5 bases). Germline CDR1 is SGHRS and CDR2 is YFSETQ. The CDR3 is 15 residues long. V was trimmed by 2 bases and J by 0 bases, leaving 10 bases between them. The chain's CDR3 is CASSFQGFSTDTQYF. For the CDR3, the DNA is TGCGCCAGCAGCTTCCAGGGTTTCAGCACAGATACGCAGTATTTT.

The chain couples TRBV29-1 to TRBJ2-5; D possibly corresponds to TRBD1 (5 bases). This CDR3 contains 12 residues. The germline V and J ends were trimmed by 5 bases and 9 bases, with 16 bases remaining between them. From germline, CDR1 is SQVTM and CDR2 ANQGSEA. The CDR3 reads CSVHVPAGPQYF. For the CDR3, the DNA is TGCAGCGTTCATGTGCCCGCAGGGCCCCAGTACTTC.

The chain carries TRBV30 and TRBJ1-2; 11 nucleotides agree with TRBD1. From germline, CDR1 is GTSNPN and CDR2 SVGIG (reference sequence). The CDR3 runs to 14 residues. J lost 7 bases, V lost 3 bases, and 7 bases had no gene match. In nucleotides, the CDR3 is TGTGCCTGGAGACCGGACAGGGGGCTCGTTGGCTACACCTTC. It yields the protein CAWRPDRGLVGYTF. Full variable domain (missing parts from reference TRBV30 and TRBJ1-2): SQTIHQWPATLVQPVGSPLSLECTVEGTSNPNLYWYRQAAGRGLQLLFYSVGIGQISSEVPQNLSASRPQDRQFILSSKKLLLSDSGFYLCAWRPDRGLVGYTFGSGTRLTVV.

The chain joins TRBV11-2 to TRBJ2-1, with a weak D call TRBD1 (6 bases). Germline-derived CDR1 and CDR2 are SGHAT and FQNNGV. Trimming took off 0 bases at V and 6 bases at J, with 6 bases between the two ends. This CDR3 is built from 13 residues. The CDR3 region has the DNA TGTGCCAGCAGCTTAGAACAGGGCAATGAGCAGTTCTTC. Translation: CASSLEQGNEQFF.

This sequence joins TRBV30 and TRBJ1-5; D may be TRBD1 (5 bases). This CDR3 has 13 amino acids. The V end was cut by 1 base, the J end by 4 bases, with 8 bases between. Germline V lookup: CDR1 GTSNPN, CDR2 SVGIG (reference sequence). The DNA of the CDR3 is TGTGCCTGGAGTGCCAGGGCAAATCAGCCCCAGCATTTT. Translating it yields CAWSARANQPQHF.

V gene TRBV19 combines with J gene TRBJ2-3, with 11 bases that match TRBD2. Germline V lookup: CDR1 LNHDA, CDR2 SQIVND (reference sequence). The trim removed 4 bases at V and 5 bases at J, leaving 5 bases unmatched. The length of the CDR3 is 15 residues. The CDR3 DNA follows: TGTGCCAGTAGTACCATAGCGGGGGGGAGAGATACGCAGTATTTT. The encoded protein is CASSTIAGGRDTQYF.

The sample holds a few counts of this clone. CDR3 DNA: TGTGCCAGCATCGGGGGGCGCTCAATCGGCGAGCAGTACTTC. This codes for CASIGGRSIGEQYF. V and J are TRBV2 and TRBJ2-7, with D perhaps TRBD2 (7 bases). Germline V gives CDR1 SNHLY, CDR2 FYNNEI. Trimming cost V 7 bases and J 6 bases, with 19 bases left between them. The CDR3 covers 14 residues.

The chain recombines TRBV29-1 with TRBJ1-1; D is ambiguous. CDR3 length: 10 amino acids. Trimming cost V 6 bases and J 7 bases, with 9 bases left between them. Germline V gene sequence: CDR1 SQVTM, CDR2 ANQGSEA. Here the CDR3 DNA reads TGCAGCGTGTCAGGTAATGAAGCTTTCTTT. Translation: CSVSGNEAFF.

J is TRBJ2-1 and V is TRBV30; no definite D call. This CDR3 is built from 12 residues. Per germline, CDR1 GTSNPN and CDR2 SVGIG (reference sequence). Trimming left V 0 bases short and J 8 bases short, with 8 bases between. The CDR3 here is CAWSVIRDEQFF. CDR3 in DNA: TGTGCCTGGAGTGTAATCCGGGATGAGCAGTTCTTC.

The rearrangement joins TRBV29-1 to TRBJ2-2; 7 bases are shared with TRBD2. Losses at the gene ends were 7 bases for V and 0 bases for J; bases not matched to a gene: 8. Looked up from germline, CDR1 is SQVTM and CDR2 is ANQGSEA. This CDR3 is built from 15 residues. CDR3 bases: TGCAGCGCAGTAGCGGGTACCCCGAACACCGGGGAGCTGTTTTTT. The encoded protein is CSAVAGTPNTGELFF.

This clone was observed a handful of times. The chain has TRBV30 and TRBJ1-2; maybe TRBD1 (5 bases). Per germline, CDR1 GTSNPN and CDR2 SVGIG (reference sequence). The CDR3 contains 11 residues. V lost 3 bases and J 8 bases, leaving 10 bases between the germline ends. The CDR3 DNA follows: TGTGCCTGGAGCCGGGACCAGGGCTACACCTTC. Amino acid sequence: CAWSRDQGYTF.

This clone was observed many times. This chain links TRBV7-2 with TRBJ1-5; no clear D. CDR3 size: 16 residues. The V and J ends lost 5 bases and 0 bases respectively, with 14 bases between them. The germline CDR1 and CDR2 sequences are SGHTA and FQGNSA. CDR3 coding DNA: TGTGCCAGCAGCCCGGCGATAGTTACTAGCAATCAGCCCCAGCATTTT. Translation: CASSPAIVTSNQPQHF.